The sequence of this T cell receptor beta chain was determined in a study of T cell responses to AZD1222 COVID-19 vaccine (dated by TCRdb to about 2021). Background on the whole study: TCR sequencing covered more than 230 trial participants: about 210 given two doses of AZD1222 and 26 given two doses of MenACWY control vaccine. Trial participants were enrolled by age into 18-55, 56-69 and 70-plus year subgroups, with roughly 160, 29 and 62 TCR-sequenced participants respectively. On the study overall, not on this receptor specifically: After two AZD1222 doses, spike-specific TCR breadth and depth were significantly higher than at day 0 and than in MenACWY recipients. Participants were mostly white British and included more females than males, and it was suggested by the authors that clonal diversity may have been underestimated. The 56-69-year group was small, and its depth increase did not reach significance, likely because of low power. Conclusions about previously exposed vaccinees were limited because only six AZD1222 recipients were SARS-CoV-2 seropositive at baseline. Nearly half of unique spike-specific TCRs reportedly recognized epitopes outside regions mutated in the B.1.351 and B.1.1.7 variants. The vaccine-associated CD4 TCRs covered the entire spike protein, and the dominant responses fell in regions 160-218 and 743-854. Because no day 14 peak-response samples were available, repertoires were characterized only after the peak T cell response.

Note on this clone: This clone's antigen is unknown. The input lacks base qualities; no much larger clone sits a single base away.

The CDR3 regions of human TCRbeta chains were subjected to immunosequencing. The published analysis was carried out like this. Repertoire TCRs were matched against a reference library of SARS-CoV-2-specific TCRs generated with the MIRA antigen-specificity platform. Breadth was defined as the fraction of unique TCRs that were SARS-CoV-2-associated. Depth was defined as the fraction of total T cells that were SARS-CoV-2-associated. Using the MIRA data, each spike-specific TCR was assigned both to the spike region to which the TCR was reactive and to a CD4 or CD8 class. Log10-transformed breadth and depth values were compared by one-way ANOVA with Sidak's multiple comparisons tests. TCRdb provides this immuneACCESS table in a form limited to in-frame rearrangements. Some clones are lacking; in checked studies, under half of them reflect an unresolved V gene, and why the rest are absent is not known. V, J and clone size were drawn from that table, and D and trimming were deduced from the DNA. A total of approximately 150,000 clones appear in this sample, over 80% of them only once. The ten top clones hold over 3% of the sample.

Explained via the paper, the time point label denotes: about 28 days (+/-7) after the second vaccine dose. AZD1222 recipients with second doses at about 4 weeks or about 12 weeks were pooled, because spike-specific TCR depth and breadth did not differ between schedules. Samples from vaccinated people were obtained from the UK trials COV001 and COV002, which included a single-blind randomized controlled phase 2/3 trial of AZD1222 (ChAdOx1 nCoV-19) in healthy adults. For TCRbeta chain sequencing, PBMC samples from trial participants were taken at day 0 and at day 28 after the second dose. This clonotype was obtained from an adult who received the AZD1222 COVID-19 vaccine. The material was peripheral blood, obtained 28 days after the second AZD1222 dose.

The CDR3 in this case is CASSLRTSRPGELFF. Read as DNA, the sequence is TGTGCCAGCAGCCTCCGGACTAGCAGACCCGGGGAGCTGTTTTTT. The rearranged segments are TRBV7-8 and TRBJ2-2; TRBD2 aligns with 8 central bases. Counted from cysteine to phenylalanine, this CDR3 has 15 amino acids. Just the 45-base CDR3 DNA is kept, in frame starting at base 1. For CDR1 and CDR2, the germline V gene lists SGHVS and FQNEAQ. V is cut back by 5 bases and J by 6 bases, with 8 bases in the junction unmatched.